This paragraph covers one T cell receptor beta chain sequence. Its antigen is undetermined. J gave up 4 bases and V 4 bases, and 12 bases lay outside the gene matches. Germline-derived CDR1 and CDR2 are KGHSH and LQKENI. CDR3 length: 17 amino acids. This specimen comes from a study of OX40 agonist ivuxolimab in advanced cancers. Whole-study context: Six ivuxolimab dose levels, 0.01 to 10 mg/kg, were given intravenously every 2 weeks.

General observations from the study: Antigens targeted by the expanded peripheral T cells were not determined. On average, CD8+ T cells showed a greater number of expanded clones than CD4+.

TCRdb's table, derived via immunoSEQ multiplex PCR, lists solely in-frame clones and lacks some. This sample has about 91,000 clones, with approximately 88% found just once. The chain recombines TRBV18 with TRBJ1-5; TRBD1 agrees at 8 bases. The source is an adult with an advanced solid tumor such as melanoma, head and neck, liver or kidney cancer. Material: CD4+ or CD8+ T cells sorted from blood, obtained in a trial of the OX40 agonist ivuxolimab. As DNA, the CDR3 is TGTGCCAGCTCACTTATCCCCTCCGGGACAGGTAATCAGCCCCAGCATTTT. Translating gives CASSLIPSGTGNQPQHF. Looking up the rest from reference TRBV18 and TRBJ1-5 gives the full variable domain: NAGVMQNPRHLVRRRGQEARLRCSPMKGHSHVYWYRQLPEEGLKFMVYLQKENIIDESGMPKERFSAEFPKEGPSILRIQQVVRGDSAAYFCASSLIPSGTGNQPQHFGDGTRLSIL.